Listed below are T cell receptor beta chains from one sample, sequenced in a study of regulatory T cells in long-lasting Graves disease. MiXCR, applied by TCRdb to the multiplex PCR reads, yields one record per CDR3 protein. Altogether roughly 490,000 distinct CDR3 sequences are present, roughly 22% being singletons, with the ten largest covering around 12%. The sequencing here drew on peripheral blood mononuclear cells (PBMCs), taken when the disease was refractory, from a patient treated with antithyroid drugs. The receptors derive from a female donor with Graves disease. Both conserved end residues are part of each CDR3. Each record gives: CDR3 protein, CDR3 DNA, D gene, V gene, clone size, J gene. A D gene is named only where the DNA matches it firmly. A row's size may be missing; if present it is once, few, many or a size class.

CASSPQPQGADQPQHF	TGTGCCAGCTCGCCCCAACCTCAGGGGGCAGATCAGCCCCAGCATTTT	TRBD1	TRBV18	-	TRBJ1-5
CATRDPANTEAFF	TGTGCCACCAGGGATCCCGCGAACACTGAAGCTTTCTTT	-	TRBV24-1	many	TRBJ1-1
CASSYSGSDGYEQYF	TGTGCCAGCAGTTACTCGGGGAGCGACGGATACGAGCAGTACTTC	-	TRBV6-2/TRBV6-3	-	TRBJ2-7
CSVQGQGGLVDNQPQHF	TGCAGCGTCCAGGGACAGGGGGGCTTAGTAGACAATCAGCCCCAGCATTTT	TRBD1	TRBV29-1	few	TRBJ1-5
CASRSPGTSGSYEQYF	TGTGCCAGCAGATCCCCCGGGACTAGCGGCTCCTACGAGCAGTACTTC	TRBD2	TRBV28	-	TRBJ2-7
CASSRPGQGWRETQYF	TGTGCCAGCAGCCGTCCGGGACAGGGGTGGAGAGAGACCCAGTACTTC	TRBD1	TRBV11-1	many	TRBJ2-5
CASSVPRGPMNTEAFF	TGTGCCAGCAGTGTCCCCAGGGGGCCCATGAACACTGAAGCTTTCTTT	TRBD1	TRBV25-1	many	TRBJ1-1
CSARSSGGASETQYF	TGCAGTGCTAGGTCTAGCGGGGGGGCGAGTGAGACCCAGTACTTC	TRBD2	TRBV20-1	few	TRBJ2-5
CSARVSGAGVLDTQYF	TGCAGTGCTAGAGTCTCAGGAGCGGGAGTGTTAGATACGCAGTATTTT	TRBD2	TRBV20-1	few	TRBJ2-3
CASSALEPARGYTF	TGTGCCAGCAGTGCCCTGGAACCCGCGAGGGGCTACACCTTC	-	TRBV2	many	TRBJ1-2
CASSLNSHPHF	TGTGCCAGCAGTTTGAACAGTCATCCCCATTTT	-	TRBV11-2	-	TRBJ1-3
CASSPPGAGVYGQYF	TGTGCCAGTAGTCCCCCCGGAGCTGGGGTTTACGGGCAGTACTTC	-	TRBV19	-	TRBJ2-7
CSATQGTDTQYF	TGCAGCGCCACACAGGGGACAGATACGCAGTATTTT	TRBD1	TRBV29-1	few	TRBJ2-3
CASRMTGRSPFEAFF	TGTGCCAGCAGGATGACAGGGAGGTCCCCCTTTGAAGCTTTCTTT	TRBD1	TRBV12-3/TRBV12-4	-	TRBJ1-1
CASSLGLAGATEQFF	TGTGCCAGCAGCTTAGGGTTAGCGGGAGCTACCGAGCAGTTCTTC	TRBD2	TRBV7-9	once	TRBJ2-1
CASSSSGQGARGGYTF	TGTGCCAGCAGTTCCTCGGGACAGGGGGCGCGGGGTGGCTACACCTTC	TRBD1	TRBV6-5	few	TRBJ1-2
CASSGGGSENIQYF	TGTGCCAGCAGTGGTGGGGGCTCGGAAAACATTCAGTACTTC	-	TRBV28	many	TRBJ2-4
CASRLAGKYF	TGTGCCAGCAGACTAGCGGGAAAGTACTTC	TRBD2	TRBV28	-	TRBJ2-7
CASRLQGSAVGAFF	TGTGCCAGCAGATTACAGGGTTCGGCCGTCGGGGCTTTCTTT	-	TRBV28	many	TRBJ1-1
CASSQRSGSIGQPQHF	TGTGCCAGCAGCCAAAGATCGGGGAGCATCGGTCAGCCCCAGCATTTT	-	TRBV13	few	TRBJ1-5
CASSPPGQGEGGYTF	TGTGCCAGCAGCCCTCCGGGACAGGGGGAGGGTGGCTACACCTTC	TRBD1	TRBV7-9	once	TRBJ1-2
CASSLVGGGYTF	TGTGCCAGCAGTTTAGTCGGGGGCGGCTACACCTTC	-	TRBV12-3/TRBV12-4	many	TRBJ1-2
CSAETGTGSQPQHF	TGCAGTGCTGAAACCGGGACAGGGTCTCAGCCCCAGCATTTT	TRBD1	TRBV20-1	-	TRBJ1-5
CSAASGTQYF	TGCAGCGCTGCTAGCGGGACCCAGTACTTC	TRBD2	TRBV29-1	few	TRBJ2-5
CSALINYGYTF	TGCAGCGCTCTGATAAACTATGGCTACACCTTC	-	TRBV29-1	many	TRBJ1-2
CASSIRVGDRGKLGNQPRHF	TGTGCCAGTAGTATACGGGTCGGGGACAGGGGGAAATTGGGCAATCAGCCCCGGCATTTT	TRBD1	TRBV19	-	TRBJ1-5
CASSQESRNYGYTF	TGCGCCAGCAGCCAAGAGAGCAGGAACTATGGCTACACCTTC	-	TRBV4-1	few	TRBJ1-2
CASGIGHTTAGELFF	TGTGCTAGTGGGATCGGACACACGACAGCCGGGGAGCTGTTTTTT	-	TRBV12-5	few	TRBJ2-2
CAWRRTNSYEQYF	TGTGCCTGGAGACGGACAAACTCCTACGAGCAGTACTTC	-	TRBV30	-	TRBJ2-7
CASSEDRGREETQYF	TGTGCCAGCAGTGAAGATCGAGGCAGGGAAGAGACCCAGTACTTC	-	TRBV2	few	TRBJ2-5
CASSAGTGDRPQHF	TGTGCCAGCAGCGCGGGGACAGGGGACCGGCCCCAGCATTTT	TRBD1	TRBV5-6	-	TRBJ1-5
CASRDRTGPTETQYF	TGTGCCAGCAGGGATCGGACAGGACCCACAGAGACCCAGTACTTC	TRBD1	TRBV3-1	-	TRBJ2-5
CASSHSGMYEQYF	TGTGCCAGCTCCCATAGCGGGATGTACGAGCAGTACTTC	TRBD2	TRBV6-1	many	TRBJ2-7
CASSPEGGNTEAFF	TGTGCCAGCAGCCCGGAAGGGGGGAACACTGAAGCTTTCTTT	-	TRBV7-2	-	TRBJ1-1
CDSSLSAGAYGYTF	TGTGACAGCAGTTTATCAGCAGGAGCCTATGGCTACACCTTC	-	TRBV27	-	TRBJ1-2
CASSWGRQSYEQYF	TGTGCCAGCAGTTGGGGACGACAGAGCTACGAGCAGTACTTC	-	TRBV6-5	-	TRBJ2-7
CASSWQGAFNEQFF	TGTGCCAGCAGTTGGCAGGGGGCGTTCAATGAGCAGTTCTTC	TRBD1	TRBV28	-	TRBJ2-1